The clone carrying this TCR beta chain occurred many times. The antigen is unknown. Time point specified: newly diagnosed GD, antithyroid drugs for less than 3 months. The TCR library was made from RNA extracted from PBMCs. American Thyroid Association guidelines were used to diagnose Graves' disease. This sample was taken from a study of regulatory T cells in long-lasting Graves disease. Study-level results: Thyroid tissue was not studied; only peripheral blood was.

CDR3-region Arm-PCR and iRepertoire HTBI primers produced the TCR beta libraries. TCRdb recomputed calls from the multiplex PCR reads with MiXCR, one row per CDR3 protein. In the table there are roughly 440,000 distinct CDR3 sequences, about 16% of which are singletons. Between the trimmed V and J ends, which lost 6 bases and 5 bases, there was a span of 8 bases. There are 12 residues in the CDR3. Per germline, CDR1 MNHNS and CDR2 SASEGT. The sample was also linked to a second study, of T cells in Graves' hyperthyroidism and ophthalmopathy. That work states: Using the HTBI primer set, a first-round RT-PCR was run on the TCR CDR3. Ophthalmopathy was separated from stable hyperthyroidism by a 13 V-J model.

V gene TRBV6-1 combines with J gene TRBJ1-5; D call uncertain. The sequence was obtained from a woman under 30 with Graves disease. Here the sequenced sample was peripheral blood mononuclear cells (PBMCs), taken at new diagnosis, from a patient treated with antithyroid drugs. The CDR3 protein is CASRPLYQPQHF. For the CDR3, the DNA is TGTGCCAGCAGGCCACTTTATCAGCCCCAGCATTTT.